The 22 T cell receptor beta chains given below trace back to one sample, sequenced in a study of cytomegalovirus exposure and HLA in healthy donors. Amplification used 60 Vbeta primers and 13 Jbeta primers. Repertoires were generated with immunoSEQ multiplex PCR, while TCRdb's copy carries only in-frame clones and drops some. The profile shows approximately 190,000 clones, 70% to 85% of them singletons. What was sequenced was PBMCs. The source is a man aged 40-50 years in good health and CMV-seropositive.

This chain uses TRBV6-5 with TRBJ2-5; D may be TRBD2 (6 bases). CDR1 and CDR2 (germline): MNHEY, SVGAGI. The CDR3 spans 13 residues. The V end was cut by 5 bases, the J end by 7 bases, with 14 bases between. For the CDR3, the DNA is TGTGCCAGCAGTCCGGGACTCGTCGGGACCCAGTACTTC. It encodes CASSPGLVGTQYF.

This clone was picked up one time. CDR3 nucleotide sequence: TGCGCCAGCAGCCTCGCCGCGGGGGCCGATTATAGCAATCAGCCCCAGCATTTT. Encoded protein: CASSLAAGADYSNQPQHF. The chain recombines TRBV4-3 with TRBJ1-5; a possible D gene is TRBD1 (6 bases). The germline V and J ends were trimmed by 4 bases and 0 bases, with 19 bases remaining between them. Per germline, CDR1 LGHNA and CDR2 YSLEER. This CDR3 contains 18 residues.

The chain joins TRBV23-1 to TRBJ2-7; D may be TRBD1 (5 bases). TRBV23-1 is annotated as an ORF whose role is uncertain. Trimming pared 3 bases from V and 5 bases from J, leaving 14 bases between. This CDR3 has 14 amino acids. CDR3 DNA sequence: TGCGCCAGCAGTCAGGCAGGGAAATTCCACGAGCAGTACTTC. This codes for CASSQAGKFHEQYF.

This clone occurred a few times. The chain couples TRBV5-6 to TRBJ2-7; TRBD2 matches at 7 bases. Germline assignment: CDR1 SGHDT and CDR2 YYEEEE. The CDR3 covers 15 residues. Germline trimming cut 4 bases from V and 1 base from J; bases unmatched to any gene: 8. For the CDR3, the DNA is TGTGCCAGCAGCACCCTGGGGGGGGGATCCTACGAGCAGTACTTC. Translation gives CASSTLGGGSYEQYF.

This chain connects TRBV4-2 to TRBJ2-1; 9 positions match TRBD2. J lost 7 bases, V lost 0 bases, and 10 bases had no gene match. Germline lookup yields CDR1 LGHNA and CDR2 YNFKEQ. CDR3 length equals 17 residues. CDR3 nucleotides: TGTGCCAGCAGCCAAGATTGGGGCGGGAGGGCCAGAAATGAGCAGTTCTTC. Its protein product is CASSQDWGGRARNEQFF.

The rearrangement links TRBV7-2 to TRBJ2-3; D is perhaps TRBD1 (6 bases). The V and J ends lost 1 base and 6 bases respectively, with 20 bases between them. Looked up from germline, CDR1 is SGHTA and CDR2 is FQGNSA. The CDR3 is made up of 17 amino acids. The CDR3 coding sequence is TGTGCCAGCAGCTTAGTCCTGGGCTCAGGGGTTGACGATACGCAGTATTTT. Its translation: CASSLVLGSGVDDTQYF.

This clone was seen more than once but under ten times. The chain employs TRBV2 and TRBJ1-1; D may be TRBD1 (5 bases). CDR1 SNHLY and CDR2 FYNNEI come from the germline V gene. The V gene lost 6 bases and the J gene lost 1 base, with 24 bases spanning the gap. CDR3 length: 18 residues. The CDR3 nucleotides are TGTGCCAGCAGCCCTTTTGGTCAGGGAATCGTCCAGAACACTGAAGCTTTCTTT. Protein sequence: CASSPFGQGIVQNTEAFF.

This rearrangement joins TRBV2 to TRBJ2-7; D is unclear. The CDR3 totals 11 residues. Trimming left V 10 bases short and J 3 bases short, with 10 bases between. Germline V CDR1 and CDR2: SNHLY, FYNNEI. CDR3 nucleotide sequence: TGTGCCACCTCGAACGGCTACGAGCAGTACTTC. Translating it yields CATSNGYEQYF.

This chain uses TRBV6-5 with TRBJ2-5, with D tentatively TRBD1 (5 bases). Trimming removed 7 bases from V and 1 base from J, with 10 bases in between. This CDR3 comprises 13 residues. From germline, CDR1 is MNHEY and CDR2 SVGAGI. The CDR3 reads CASKGAIQETQYF. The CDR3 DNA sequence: TGTGCCAGCAAAGGGGCAATCCAAGAGACCCAGTACTTC.

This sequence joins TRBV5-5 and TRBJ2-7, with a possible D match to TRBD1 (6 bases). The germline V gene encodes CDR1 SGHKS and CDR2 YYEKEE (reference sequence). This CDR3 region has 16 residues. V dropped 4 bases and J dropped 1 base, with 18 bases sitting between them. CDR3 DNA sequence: TGTGCCAGCAGCGCAACCGGGACACTCCGTTCCTACGAGCAGTACTTC. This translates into CASSATGTLRSYEQYF.

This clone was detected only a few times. CDR3 DNA sequence: TGTGCCAGCAGTTCCGCCTACGAGCAGTACTTC. Translation: CASSSAYEQYF. The J gene is TRBJ2-7, the V gene TRBV27; D not certain. V was shortened by 4 bases and J by 2 bases, with 3 bases between the two germline ends. The CDR3 has 11 residues. Germline V lookup: CDR1 MNHEY, CDR2 SMNVEV (reference sequence).

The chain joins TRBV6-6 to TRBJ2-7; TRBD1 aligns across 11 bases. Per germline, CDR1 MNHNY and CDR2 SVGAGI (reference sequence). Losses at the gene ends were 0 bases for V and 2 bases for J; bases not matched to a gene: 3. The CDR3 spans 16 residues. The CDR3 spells CASSYSLGQGAYEQYF. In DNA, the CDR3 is TGTGCCAGCAGTTACTCACTGGGACAGGGGGCCTACGAGCAGTACTTC.

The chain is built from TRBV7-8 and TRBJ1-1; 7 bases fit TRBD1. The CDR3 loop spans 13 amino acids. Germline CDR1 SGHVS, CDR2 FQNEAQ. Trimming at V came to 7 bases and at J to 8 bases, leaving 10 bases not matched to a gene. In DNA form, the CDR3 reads TGTGCCAGCACCGGGACAGCTGGCAGGGAAGCTTTCTTT. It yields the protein CASTGTAGREAFF. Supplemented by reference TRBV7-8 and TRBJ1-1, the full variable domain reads GAGVSQSPRYKVAKRGQDVALRCDPISGHVSLFWYQQALGQGPEFLTYFQNEAQLDKSGLPSDRFFAERPEGSVSTLKIQRTQQEDSAVYLCASTGTAGREAFFGQGTRLTVV.

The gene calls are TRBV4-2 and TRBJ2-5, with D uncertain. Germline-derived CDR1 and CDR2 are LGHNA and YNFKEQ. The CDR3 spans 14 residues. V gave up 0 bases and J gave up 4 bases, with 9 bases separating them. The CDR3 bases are TGTGCCAGCAGCCAAGAGTCAGGCCGAGAGACCCAGTACTTC. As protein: CASSQESGRETQYF.

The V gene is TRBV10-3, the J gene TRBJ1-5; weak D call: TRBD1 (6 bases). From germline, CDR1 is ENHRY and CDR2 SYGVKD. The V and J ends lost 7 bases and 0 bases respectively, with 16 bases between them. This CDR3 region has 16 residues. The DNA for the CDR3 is TGTGCCATCACCCCGGGGGGGGCTTATAGCAATCAGCCCCAGCATTTT. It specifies CAITPGGAYSNQPQHF.

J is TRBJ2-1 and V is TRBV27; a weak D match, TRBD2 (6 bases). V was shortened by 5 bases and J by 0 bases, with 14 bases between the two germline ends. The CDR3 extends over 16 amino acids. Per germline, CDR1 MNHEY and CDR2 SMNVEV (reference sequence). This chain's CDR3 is CASSPTWGDSYNEQFF. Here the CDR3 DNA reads TGTGCCAGCAGTCCCACCTGGGGGGACTCCTACAATGAGCAGTTCTTC.

The CDR3 DNA follows: TGTGCCAGTAGTACCCCTTGGGCGAACACTGAAGCTTTCTTT. Translating it yields CASSTPWANTEAFF. The gene calls are TRBV19 and TRBJ1-1, with D hard to call. V lost 4 bases to trimming and J lost 1 base, with 10 bases between them. Germline V gene lookup returns CDR1 LNHDA and CDR2 SQIVND (reference sequence). The CDR3 length is 14 residues.

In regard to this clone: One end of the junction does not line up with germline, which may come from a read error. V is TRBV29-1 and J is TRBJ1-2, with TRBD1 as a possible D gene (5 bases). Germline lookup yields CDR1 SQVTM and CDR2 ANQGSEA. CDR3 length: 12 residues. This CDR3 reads CSVEETAYGYTF. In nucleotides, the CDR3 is TGCAGCGTGGAAGAGACAGCCTATGGCTACACCTTC.

CDR3 protein: CASSLAAGVGTDTQYF. Here the CDR3 DNA reads TGCGCCAGCAGCTTGGCGGCAGGGGTAGGCACAGATACGCAGTATTTT. The genes are TRBV5-1 and TRBJ2-3, with D possibly matching TRBD1 (6 bases). The V gene's germline CDR1 is SGHRS and CDR2 YFSETQ. Trimming removed 0 bases from V and 1 base from J, with 12 bases in between. The CDR3 runs to 16 residues.

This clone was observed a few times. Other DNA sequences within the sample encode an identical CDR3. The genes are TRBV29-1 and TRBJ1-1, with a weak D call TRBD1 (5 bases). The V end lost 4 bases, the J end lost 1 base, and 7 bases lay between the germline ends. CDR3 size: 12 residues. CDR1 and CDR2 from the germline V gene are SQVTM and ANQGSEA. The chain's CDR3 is CSVVRGNTEAFF. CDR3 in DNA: TGCAGCGTTGTTAGGGGGAACACTGAAGCTTTCTTT.

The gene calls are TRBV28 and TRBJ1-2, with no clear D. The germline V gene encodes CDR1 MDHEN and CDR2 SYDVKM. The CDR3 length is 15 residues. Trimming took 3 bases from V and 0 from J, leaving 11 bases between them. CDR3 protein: CASSLTYNSNYGYTF. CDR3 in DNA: TGTGCCAGCAGTTTGACTTATAATTCTAACTATGGCTACACCTTC.

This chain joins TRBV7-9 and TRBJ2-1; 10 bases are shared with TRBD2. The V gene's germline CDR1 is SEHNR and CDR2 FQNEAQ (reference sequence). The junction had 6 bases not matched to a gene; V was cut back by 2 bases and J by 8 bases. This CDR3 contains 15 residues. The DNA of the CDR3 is TGTGCCAGCAGCTTACTGCTAGCGGGGGAGGATGAGCAGTTCTTC. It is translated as CASSLLLAGEDEQFF.